This T cell receptor beta chain derives from a study of cytomegalovirus exposure and HLA in healthy donors. At the level of the study: Of more than 350 genotyped donors, 81% clustered with self-reported Caucasian donors. Study-level points and caveats: Differences between HLA loci emerged in a later analysis of TCR association rates, with DRB1 most and HLA-C fewest. A later analysis reportedly found fewer N-insertions in an Asian-associated ancestry cluster than the approximately 730-donor mean. CMV antigen specificity of a few CMV-associated chains was confirmed in vitro.

The CDR3 covers 14 residues. CDR1 is LNHDA and CDR2 is SQIVND in the germline V gene (reference sequence). V lost 10 bases to trimming and J lost 4 bases; unmatched junction nucleotides: 12. PCR employed 60 Vbeta and 13 Jbeta primers. Sequenced by immunoSEQ multiplex PCR; TCRdb stores in-frame clones only, minus some. The sample has 150,000 to 200,000 clones; roughly 80% are singletons. On this clone: Its specificity is unknown.

The chain combines TRBV19 with TRBJ2-7, with 8 bases lining up with TRBD1. Sample: PBMCs. This sequence was found in a man between 50 and 59 years old in good health and CMV-seropositive. In DNA, the CDR3 is TGTGCCACCAAAGGAGGACAGGGAGTTTACGAGCAGTACTTC. This sequence encodes CATKGGQGVYEQYF.